Listed here are 24 T cell receptor beta chains from one sample, sequenced in a study of blood T cell repertoires in COVID-19. The table came from immunoSEQ multiplex PCR; TCRdb's copy has only in-frame clones and leaves some out. The top ten clones hold roughly 2.5% of a sample with 280,000 or so clones, roughly 85% of them seen once. The sequenced sample consisted of PBMCs or T cells enriched from blood (not recorded which). These TCRs come from a woman aged 45-65 years who had recovered from COVID-19.

This rearrangement joins TRBV28 to TRBJ2-3; 7 bases fit TRBD1. J lost 3 bases, V lost 4 bases, and 4 bases had no gene match. From germline, CDR1 is MDHEN and CDR2 SYDVKM. This CDR3 contains 14 residues. CDR3 nucleotide sequence: TGTGCCAGCAGTTCTGGACAGGAGACAGATACGCAGTATTTT. Translated: CASSSGQETDTQYF.

This clone is a singleton in its sample. V is TRBV28 and J is TRBJ2-2; D is possibly TRBD1 (6 bases). V was shortened by 5 bases and J by 6 bases, with 16 bases between the two germline ends. This CDR3 is 15 amino acids long. The germline V gene has CDR1 MDHEN and CDR2 SYDVKM. CDR3 sequence (DNA): TGTGCCAGCAGTACACCTCAGGGGATGGCCGGGGAGCTGTTTTTT. It yields the protein CASSTPQGMAGELFF. Based on the CDR3 plus reference TRBV28 and TRBJ2-2, the full variable domain is DVKVTQSSRYLVKRTGEKVFLECVQDMDHENMFWYRQDPGLGLRLIYFSYDVKMKEKGDIPEGYSVSREKKERFSLILESASTNQTSMYLCASSTPQGMAGELFFGEGSRLTVL.

CDR3 residues: CASSLVLFSGNTIYF. CDR3 in DNA: TGTGCCAGCAGCTTAGTTCTGTTCTCTGGAAACACCATATATTTT. The chain links TRBV7-2 to TRBJ1-3; no firm D call. V lost 1 base to trimming and J lost 0 bases, with 7 bases between them. CDR3 length: 15 residues. The germline V gene has CDR1 SGHTA and CDR2 FQGNSA.

The CDR3 protein is CASSFSRGLNSPLHF. As DNA, the CDR3 is TGTGCCAGCAGCTTCTCGCGGGGGCTAAATTCACCCCTCCACTTT. The V and J genes are TRBV11-2 and TRBJ1-6, with D possibly being TRBD1 (6 bases). CDR1 is SGHAT, CDR2 FQNNGV, per germline. V lost 3 bases, J lost 7 bases, and 13 bases lay in between. The CDR3 covers 15 residues.

This clone is a singleton in its sample. The chain couples TRBV7-9 to TRBJ2-7, with TRBD1 identical over 7 bases. The V gene's germline CDR1 is SEHNR and CDR2 FQNEAQ (reference sequence). This CDR3 region has 14 residues. With 3 bases clipped from V and 2 bases from J, the junction kept 4 bases outside the gene matches. In DNA, the CDR3 is TGTGCCAGCAGCTTTAGACAGGGTACCTACGAGCAGTACTTC. Amino acid sequence: CASSFRQGTYEQYF.

This chain uses TRBV18 with TRBJ1-1; D gene unclear. This CDR3 is 15 amino acids long. Trimming removed 4 bases at V and 3 bases at J, with 15 bases between. The germline CDR1 and CDR2 sequences are KGHSH and LQKENI. This CDR3 reads CASSRSQRLDTEAFF. The CDR3 DNA follows: TGTGCCAGCTCACGTTCACAGCGGCTGGACACTGAAGCTTTCTTT.

Of note for this clone: Other DNA sequences within the sample encode an identical CDR3. The rearrangement uses TRBV4-1 and TRBJ2-7; TRBD1 aligns across 10 bases. Trimming took 4 bases from V and 1 from J; bases not matched to a gene: 4. The CDR3 loop spans 15 amino acids. Per the germline V gene, CDR1 is MGHRA and CDR2 is YSYEKL. The CDR3 DNA reads TGCGCCAGCAGCCGAGGACAGGGGGTGTCCTACGAGCAGTACTTC. This gives the protein CASSRGQGVSYEQYF.

This clone turned up a few times. The chain combines TRBV6-6 with TRBJ1-5; 8 bases agree with TRBD1. The V gene's germline CDR1 is MNHNY and CDR2 SVGAGI (reference sequence). This CDR3 is built from 15 residues. J gave up 5 bases and V 6 bases, and 9 bases lay outside the gene matches. The CDR3 DNA follows: TGTGCCAGCAGCCCGGACAGGGCGGTGTATCAGCCCCAGCATTTT. This gives the protein CASSPDRAVYQPQHF.

The chain links TRBV6-2 or TRBV6-3 to TRBJ1-4; D might be TRBD1 (6 bases). Germline V gene data show CDR1 as MNHEY and CDR2 as SVGEGT. V was clipped by 4 bases and J by 4 bases, with 7 bases between them. CDR3 length equals 13 residues. CDR3 coding DNA: TGTGCCAGCAGTTTAGGGGGTAATGAAAAACTGTTTTTT. Encoded protein: CASSLGGNEKLFF.

This chain joins TRBV24-1 and TRBJ2-1, with unresolved D. The V end was cut by 5 bases, the J end by 9 bases, with 19 bases between. Per the germline V gene, CDR1 is KGHDR and CDR2 is SFDVKD. The CDR3 is 15 residues long. CDR3 coding DNA: TGTGCCACCAGTGGATATACTGGGCTTCCCGGTGAGCAGTTCTTC. Translated, it gives CATSGYTGLPGEQFF.

The chain recombines TRBV5-1 with TRBJ2-2; 7 bases map to TRBD1. CDR3 length: 16 residues. Germline CDR1 is SGHRS and CDR2 is YFSETQ. Germline trimming cut 1 base from V and 7 bases from J; bases unmatched to any gene: 10. The CDR3 nucleotides are TGCGCCAGCAGCTTGAGACAGGGAAAGGCGAACGGGGAGCTGTTTTTT. This sequence encodes CASSLRQGKANGELFF.

This chain joins TRBV7-2 and TRBJ2-1; 7 bases are a match to TRBD2. CDR1 is SGHTA, CDR2 FQGNSA, per germline. The CDR3 length is 15 residues. With V trimmed by 4 bases and J by 0 bases, 3 bases remained unmatched. The CDR3 coding sequence is TGTGCCAGCAGCTCCAGGGACTACTCCTACAATGAGCAGTTCTTC. This translates into CASSSRDYSYNEQFF.

The chain carries TRBV10-2 and TRBJ2-3; D possibly corresponds to TRBD1 (5 bases). The CDR3 length is 14 residues. V lost 4 bases to trimming and J lost 4 bases, with 12 bases between them. Per germline, CDR1 WSHSY and CDR2 SAAADI. The CDR3 is CASSGGRPPDTQYF. CDR3 nucleotide sequence: TGCGCCAGCAGTGGGGGCAGGCCCCCAGATACGCAGTATTTT.

The chain links TRBV10-2 to TRBJ2-4; D ambiguous. Trimming removed 3 bases from V and 8 bases from J, with 20 bases in between. Germline-derived CDR1 and CDR2 are WSHSY and SAAADI. This CDR3 region has 16 residues. In nucleotides, the CDR3 is TGCGCCAGCAGTGAACTTCTTGGGCAGCTTAGTTACATTCAGTACTTC. Translation: CASSELLGQLSYIQYF.

The chain employs TRBV27 and TRBJ2-1; 14 nucleotides match TRBD2. The ends lost 7 bases at V and 0 bases at J; junction bases unmatched: 14. CDR1 and CDR2 (germline): MNHEY, SMNVEV (reference sequence). The CDR3 length is 20 residues. CDR3 residues: CASTFSTGLAGVSSYNEQFF. The CDR3 region has the DNA TGTGCCAGCACCTTCTCCACGGGACTAGCGGGGGTGAGCTCCTACAATGAGCAGTTCTTC.

The V call is TRBV7-3, the J call TRBJ2-3; D is uncertain. Germline assignment: CDR1 SGHTA and CDR2 FQGTGA. The CDR3 sequence is 12 residues long. The ends were cut back, 4 bases at V and 0 bases at J, with 2 bases in the middle. The CDR3 here is CASSSSTDTQYF. In nucleotides, the CDR3 is TGTGCCAGCAGCTCTAGCACAGATACGCAGTATTTT.

The V and J genes are TRBV28 and TRBJ2-2; 9 positions match TRBD2. Per germline, CDR1 MDHEN and CDR2 SYDVKM. The junction had 5 bases not matched to a gene; V was cut back by 7 bases and J by 2 bases. The CDR3 sequence is 15 residues long. The CDR3: CASTLSGGNTGELFF. CDR3 bases: TGTGCCAGCACCCTTAGCGGGGGTAACACCGGGGAGCTGTTTTTT.

This chain links TRBV5-1 with TRBJ1-1; a possible D gene is TRBD1 (5 bases). Germline CDR1 is SGHRS and CDR2 is YFSETQ. The CDR3 is 14 amino acids. V shed 5 bases and J shed 1 base, with 12 bases lying between them. The CDR3 region is CASSVGAANTEAFF. The DNA of the CDR3 is TGCGCCAGCAGTGTAGGGGCGGCGAACACTGAAGCTTTCTTT.

The genes are TRBV6-6 and TRBJ1-1; D gene uncertain. Trimming took off 8 bases at V and 1 base at J, with 14 bases between the two ends. The CDR3 has 14 residues. CDR1 is MNHNY and CDR2 is SVGAGI in the germline V gene (reference sequence). CDR3 DNA: TGTGCCAGCCGATGGGCCACAGAGAACACTGAAGCTTTCTTT. It translates to CASRWATENTEAFF.

This clone showed up just once. This rearrangement joins TRBV10-3 to TRBJ2-7; maybe TRBD2 (5 bases). This CDR3 is 15 amino acids long. With 0 bases removed from V and 6 bases from J, the gap between germline ends came to 15 bases. CDR1 ENHRY and CDR2 SYGVKD come from the germline V gene. This CDR3 reads CAISESTHKSGEQYF. The CDR3 nucleotides are TGTGCCATCAGTGAGTCGACCCATAAAAGCGGCGAGCAGTACTTC.

The chain recombines TRBV5-1 with TRBJ2-7; 7 bases are shared with TRBD1. CDR3 length equals 14 residues. From germline, CDR1 is SGHRS and CDR2 YFSETQ. Trimming at V came to 3 bases and at J to 5 bases, leaving 8 bases not matched to a gene. The CDR3 DNA reads as TGCGCCAGCAGCTCCGGAAGGGGGCTAGACGAGCAGTACTTC. As protein: CASSSGRGLDEQYF.

The chain couples TRBV2 to TRBJ1-1, with a tentative D call TRBD1 (6 bases). Between the trimmed V and J ends, which lost 8 bases and 1 base, there was a span of 14 bases. CDR1 and CDR2 from the germline V gene are SNHLY and FYNNEI. The CDR3 covers 14 residues. As DNA, the CDR3 is TGTGCCAGCGTTGGCAGGGGCACGAACACTGAAGCTTTCTTT. Protein sequence: CASVGRGTNTEAFF. Based on the CDR3 plus reference TRBV2 and TRBJ1-1, the full variable domain is EPEVTQTPSHQVTQMGQEVILRCVPISNHLYFYWYRQILGQKVEFLVSFYNNEISEKSEIFDDQFSVERPDGSNFTLKIRSTKLEDSAMYFCASVGRGTNTEAFFGQGTRLTVV.

The rearrangement uses TRBV7-2 and TRBJ2-7; 9 nucleotides align to TRBD1. Germline CDR1 SGHTA, CDR2 FQGNSA. Unmatched junction bases numbered 2, after V lost 5 bases and J lost 3 bases. The CDR3 covers 13 residues. The CDR3 here is CASSLTGGYEQYF. Here the CDR3 DNA reads TGTGCCAGCAGCCTGACAGGGGGCTACGAGCAGTACTTC.

The rearrangement links TRBV7-8 to TRBJ2-1; D gene uncertain. Germline CDR1 is SGHVS and CDR2 is FQNEAQ. The CDR3 loop spans 15 amino acids. V was pared by 2 bases and J by 3 bases, with 11 bases between. The CDR3 DNA sequence: TGTGCCAGCAGCTTACATCTGAACAGCTACAATGAGCAGTTCTTC. It yields the protein CASSLHLNSYNEQFF.